This T cell receptor (beta chain) stems from a study of blood T cell repertoires in COVID-19. In the study overall: Material from acute and convalescent COVID-19 was sourced from the United States, Italy and Spain.

Per the germline V gene, CDR1 is LGHNA and CDR2 is YNFKEQ. This CDR3 is built from 17 residues. With 0 bases removed from V and 1 base from J, the gap between germline ends came to 15 bases. Assay: immunoSEQ multiplex PCR; the TCRdb copy retains only in-frame clones and omits some. The data show about 140,000 clones, with approximately 88% seen just once and 28% held by the top ten. The chain carries TRBV4-2 and TRBJ1-2, with D possibly being TRBD1 (5 bases). This receptor was obtained from a human donor in a cohort sampled during active COVID-19. The material sequenced was peripheral blood. In DNA form, the CDR3 reads TGTGCCAGCAGCCAAGATCCCGTAGGGGTCAGTAACTATGGCTACACCTTC. It translates to CASSQDPVGVSNYGYTF.